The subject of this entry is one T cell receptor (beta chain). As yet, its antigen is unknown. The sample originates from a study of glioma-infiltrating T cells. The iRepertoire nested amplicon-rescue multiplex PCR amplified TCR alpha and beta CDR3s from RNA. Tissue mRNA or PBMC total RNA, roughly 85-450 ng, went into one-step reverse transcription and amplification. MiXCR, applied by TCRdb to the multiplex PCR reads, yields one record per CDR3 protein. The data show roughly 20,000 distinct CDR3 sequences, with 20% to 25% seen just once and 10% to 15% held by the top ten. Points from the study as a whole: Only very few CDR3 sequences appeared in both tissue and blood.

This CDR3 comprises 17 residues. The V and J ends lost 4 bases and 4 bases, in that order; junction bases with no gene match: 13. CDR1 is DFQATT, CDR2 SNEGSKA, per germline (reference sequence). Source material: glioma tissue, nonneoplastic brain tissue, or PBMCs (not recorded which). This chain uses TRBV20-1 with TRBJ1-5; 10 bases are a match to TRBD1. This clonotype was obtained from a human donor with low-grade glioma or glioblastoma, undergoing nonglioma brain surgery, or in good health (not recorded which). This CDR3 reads CSANEQGSGQGNQPQHF. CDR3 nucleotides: TGCAGTGCTAACGAACAGGGGTCGGGACAGGGGAATCAGCCCCAGCATTTT.